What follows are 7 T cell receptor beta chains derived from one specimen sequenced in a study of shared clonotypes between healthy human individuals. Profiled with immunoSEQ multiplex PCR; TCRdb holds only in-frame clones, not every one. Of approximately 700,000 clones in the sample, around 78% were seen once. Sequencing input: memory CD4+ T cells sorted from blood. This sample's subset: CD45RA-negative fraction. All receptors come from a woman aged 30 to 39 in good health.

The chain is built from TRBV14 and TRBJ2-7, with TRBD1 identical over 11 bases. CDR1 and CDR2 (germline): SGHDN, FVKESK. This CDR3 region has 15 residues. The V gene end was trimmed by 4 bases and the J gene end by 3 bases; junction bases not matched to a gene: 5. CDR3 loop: CASSLPGQGVYEQYF. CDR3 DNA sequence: TGTGCCAGCAGCCTTCCGGGACAGGGGGTCTACGAGCAGTACTTC.

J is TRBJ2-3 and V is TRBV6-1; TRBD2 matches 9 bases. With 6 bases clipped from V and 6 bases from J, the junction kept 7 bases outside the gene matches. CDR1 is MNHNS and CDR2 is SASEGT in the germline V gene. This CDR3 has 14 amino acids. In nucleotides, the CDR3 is TGTGCCAGCAGGGCCCTAGCGGGATGGGATACGCAGTATTTT. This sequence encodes CASRALAGWDTQYF.

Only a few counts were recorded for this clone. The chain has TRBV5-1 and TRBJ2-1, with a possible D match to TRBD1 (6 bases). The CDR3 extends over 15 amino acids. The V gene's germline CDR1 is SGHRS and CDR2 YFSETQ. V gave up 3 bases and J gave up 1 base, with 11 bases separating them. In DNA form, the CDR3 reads TGCGCCAGCAGCTACGACAGGCCATCCTACAATGAGCAGTTCTTC. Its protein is CASSYDRPSYNEQFF.

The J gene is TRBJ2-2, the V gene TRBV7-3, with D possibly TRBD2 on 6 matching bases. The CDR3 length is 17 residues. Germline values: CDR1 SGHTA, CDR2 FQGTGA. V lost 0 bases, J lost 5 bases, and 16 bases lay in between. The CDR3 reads CASSLTPEGGRTGELFF. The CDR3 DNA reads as TGTGCCAGCAGCTTAACGCCGGAGGGAGGACGAACCGGGGAGCTGTTTTTT. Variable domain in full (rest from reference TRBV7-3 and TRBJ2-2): GAGVSQTPSNKVTEKGKYVELRCDPISGHTALYWYRQSLGQGPEFLIYFQGTGAADDSGLPNDRFFAVRPEGSVSTLKIQRTERGDSAVYLCASSLTPEGGRTGELFFGEGSRLTVL.

CDR3 nucleotides: TGTGCCAGCAGCTTCGGGACAGAGGGCTCTGGCTACACCTTC. Protein: CASSFGTEGSGYTF. The gene calls are TRBV7-9 and TRBJ1-2; TRBD1 agrees at 7 bases. In germline, CDR1 is SEHNR, CDR2 FQNEAQ (reference sequence). This CDR3 has 14 residues. V was pared by 3 bases and J by 7 bases, with 8 bases of the junction left unmatched. Full variable domain (rest looked up from reference TRBV7-9 and TRBJ1-2): DTGVSQNPRHKITKRGQNVTFRCDPISEHNRLYWYRQTLGQGPEFLTYFQNEAQLEKSRLLSDRFSAERPKGSFSTLEIQRTEQGDSAMYLCASSFGTEGSGYTFGSGTRLTVV.

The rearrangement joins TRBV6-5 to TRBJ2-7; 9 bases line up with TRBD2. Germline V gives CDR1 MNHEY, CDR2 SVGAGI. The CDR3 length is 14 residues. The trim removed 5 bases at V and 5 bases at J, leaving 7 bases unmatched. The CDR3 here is CASSTPGLANEQYF. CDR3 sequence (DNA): TGTGCCAGCAGTACTCCGGGACTAGCAAACGAGCAGTACTTC.

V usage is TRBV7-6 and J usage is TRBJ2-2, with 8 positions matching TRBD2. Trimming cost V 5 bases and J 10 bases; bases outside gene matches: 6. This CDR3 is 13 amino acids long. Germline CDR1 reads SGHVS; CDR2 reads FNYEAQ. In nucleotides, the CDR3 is TGTGCCAGCAGCCGAGGACTAGCCGCGGAGCTGTTTTTT. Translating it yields CASSRGLAAELFF.